This T cell receptor beta chain was observed in a study of OX40 agonist ivuxolimab in advanced cancers. Study-wide results and limits: Clonal expansion by week 6 occurred in CD4+ and CD8+ blood T cells (at 0.1 to 3.0 mg/kg). Expanded clones were, on average, more numerous among CD8+ T cells than CD4+. There were also nonresponders showing low normalized T-cell clonal expansion.

Trimming stripped 1 base from V and 5 bases from J, with 8 bases between. CDR1 is LNHDA and CDR2 is SQIVND in the germline V gene (reference sequence). The CDR3 covers 13 residues. This table comes from immunoSEQ multiplex PCR, and its TCRdb copy is limited to in-frame clones, with some not included. The profile shows tens of thousands of clones, around 77% of them singletons. In its sample, this clone was seen a few times. Its antigen is not identified. The genes are TRBV19 and TRBJ1-1; no definite D call. This TCR was recovered from an adult with an advanced solid tumor such as melanoma, head and neck, liver or kidney cancer. Sample: CD4+ or CD8+ T cells sorted from blood, taken in a trial of the OX40 agonist ivuxolimab. CDR3 DNA sequence: TGTGCCAGTAGTATAGTGGCCTGGACTGAAGCTTTCTTT. This encodes CASSIVAWTEAFF. Combining the CDR3 with reference TRBV19 and TRBJ1-1 gives the whole variable domain DGGITQSPKYLFRKEGQNVTLSCEQNLNHDAMYWYRQDPGQGLRLIYYSQIVNDFQKGDIAEGYSVSREKKESFPLTVTSAQKNPTAFYLCASSIVAWTEAFFGQGTRLTVV.